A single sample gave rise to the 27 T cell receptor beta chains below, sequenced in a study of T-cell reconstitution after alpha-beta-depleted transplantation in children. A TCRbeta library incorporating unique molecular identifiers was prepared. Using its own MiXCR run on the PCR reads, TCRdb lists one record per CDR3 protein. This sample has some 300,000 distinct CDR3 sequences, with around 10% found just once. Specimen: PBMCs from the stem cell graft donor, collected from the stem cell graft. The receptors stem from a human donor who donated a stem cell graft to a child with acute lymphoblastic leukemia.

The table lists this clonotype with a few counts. CDR3 in amino acids: CASSFVGTEAFF. DNA for the CDR3: TGTGCCAGCAGTTTCGTGGGAACTGAAGCTTTCTTT. V gene TRBV27 combines with J gene TRBJ1-1; D remains ambiguous. Germline V gene data show CDR1 as MNHEY and CDR2 as SMNVEV (reference sequence). V gave up 3 bases and J gave up 5 bases, with 7 bases separating them. The CDR3 runs to 12 residues.

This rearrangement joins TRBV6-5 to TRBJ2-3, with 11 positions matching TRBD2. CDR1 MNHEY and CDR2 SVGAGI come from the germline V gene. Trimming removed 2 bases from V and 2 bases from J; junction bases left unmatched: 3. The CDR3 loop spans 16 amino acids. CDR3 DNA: TGTGCCAGCAGTTACAGTAGCGGGAGGGCCACAGATACGCAGTATTTT. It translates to CASSYSSGRATDTQYF.

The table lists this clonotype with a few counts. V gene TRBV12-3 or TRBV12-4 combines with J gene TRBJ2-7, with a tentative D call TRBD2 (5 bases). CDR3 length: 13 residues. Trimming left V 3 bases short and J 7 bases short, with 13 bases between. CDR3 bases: TGTGCCAGCAGTTTGTGGGGAACGGGGGAGCAGTACTTC. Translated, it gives CASSLWGTGEQYF.

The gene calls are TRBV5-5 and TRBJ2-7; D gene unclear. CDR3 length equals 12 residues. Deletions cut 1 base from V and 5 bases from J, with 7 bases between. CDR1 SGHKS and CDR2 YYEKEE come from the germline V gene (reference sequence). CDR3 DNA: TGTGCCAGCAGCTTGTCGGGTAACGAGCAGTACTTC. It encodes CASSLSGNEQYF.

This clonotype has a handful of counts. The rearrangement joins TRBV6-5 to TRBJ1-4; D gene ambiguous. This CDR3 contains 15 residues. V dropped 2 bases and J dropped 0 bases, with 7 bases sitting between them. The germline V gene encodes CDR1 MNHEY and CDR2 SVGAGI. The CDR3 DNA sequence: TGTGCCAGCAGTTACGAGCAGACAACTAATGAAAAACTGTTTTTT. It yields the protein CASSYEQTTNEKLFF.

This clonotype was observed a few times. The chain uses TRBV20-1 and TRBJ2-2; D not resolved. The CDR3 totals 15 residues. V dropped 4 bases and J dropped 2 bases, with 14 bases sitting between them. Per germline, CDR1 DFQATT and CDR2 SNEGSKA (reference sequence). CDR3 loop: CSAKEPLLNTGELFF. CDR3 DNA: TGCAGTGCTAAGGAACCTTTACTAAACACCGGGGAGCTGTTTTTT.

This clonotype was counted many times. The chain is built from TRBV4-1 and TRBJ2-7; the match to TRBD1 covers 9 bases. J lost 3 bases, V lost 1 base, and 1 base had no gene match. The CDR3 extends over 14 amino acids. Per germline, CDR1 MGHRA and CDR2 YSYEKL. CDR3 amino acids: CASSQGTGVYEQYF. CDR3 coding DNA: TGCGCCAGCAGCCAAGGGACAGGGGTCTACGAGCAGTACTTC.

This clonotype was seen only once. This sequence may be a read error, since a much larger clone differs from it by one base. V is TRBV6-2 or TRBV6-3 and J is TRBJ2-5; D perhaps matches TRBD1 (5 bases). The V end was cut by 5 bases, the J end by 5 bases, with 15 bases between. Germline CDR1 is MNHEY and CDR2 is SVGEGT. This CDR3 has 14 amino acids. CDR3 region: CASSLGPFGETQYF. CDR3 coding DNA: TGTGCCAGCAGTCTGGGGCCCTTTGGGGAGACCCAGTACTTC.

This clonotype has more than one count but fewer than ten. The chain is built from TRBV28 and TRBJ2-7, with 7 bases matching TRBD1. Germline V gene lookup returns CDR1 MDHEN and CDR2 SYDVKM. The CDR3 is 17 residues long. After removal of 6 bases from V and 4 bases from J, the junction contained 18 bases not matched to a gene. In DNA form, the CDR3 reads TGTGCCAGCAGCCCCAATTCTGAGACAGGGATCCTATACGAGCAGTACTTC. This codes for CASSPNSETGILYEQYF. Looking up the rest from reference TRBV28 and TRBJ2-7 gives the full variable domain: DVKVTQSSRYLVKRTGEKVFLECVQDMDHENMFWYRQDPGLGLRLIYFSYDVKMKEKGDIPEGYSVSREKKERFSLILESASTNQTSMYLCASSPNSETGILYEQYFGPGTRLTVT.

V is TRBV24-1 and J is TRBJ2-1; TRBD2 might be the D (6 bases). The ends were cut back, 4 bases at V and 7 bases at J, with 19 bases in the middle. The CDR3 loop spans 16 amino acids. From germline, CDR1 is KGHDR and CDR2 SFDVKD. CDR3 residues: CATSESTMGGRNEQFF. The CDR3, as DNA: TGTGCCACCAGTGAGTCCACCATGGGGGGAAGGAATGAGCAGTTCTTC.

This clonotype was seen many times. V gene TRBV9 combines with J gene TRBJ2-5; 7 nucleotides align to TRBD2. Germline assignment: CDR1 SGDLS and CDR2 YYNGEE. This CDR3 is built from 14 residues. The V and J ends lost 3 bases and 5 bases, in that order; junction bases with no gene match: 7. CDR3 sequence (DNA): TGTGCCAGCAGCGAGCTAGCGGACGCGGAGACCCAGTACTTC. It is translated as CASSELADAETQYF.

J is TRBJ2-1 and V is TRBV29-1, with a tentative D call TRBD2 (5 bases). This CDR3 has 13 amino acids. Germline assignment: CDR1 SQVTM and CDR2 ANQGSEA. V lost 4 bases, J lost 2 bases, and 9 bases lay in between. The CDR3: CSVVPGTYNEQFF. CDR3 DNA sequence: TGCAGCGTTGTCCCCGGGACCTACAATGAGCAGTTCTTC.

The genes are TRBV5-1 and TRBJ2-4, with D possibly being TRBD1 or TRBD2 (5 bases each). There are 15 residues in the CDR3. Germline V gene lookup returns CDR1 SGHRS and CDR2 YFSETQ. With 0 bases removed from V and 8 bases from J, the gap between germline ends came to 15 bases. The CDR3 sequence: CASSLDGARVDIQYF. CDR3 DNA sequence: TGCGCCAGCAGCTTGGACGGGGCCAGAGTTGACATTCAGTACTTC.

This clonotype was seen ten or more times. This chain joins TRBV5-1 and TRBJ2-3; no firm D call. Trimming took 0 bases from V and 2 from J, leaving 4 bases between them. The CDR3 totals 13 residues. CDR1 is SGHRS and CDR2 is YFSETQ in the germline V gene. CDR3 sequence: CASSLVFTDTQYF. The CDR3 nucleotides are TGCGCCAGCAGCTTGGTATTCACAGATACGCAGTATTTT.

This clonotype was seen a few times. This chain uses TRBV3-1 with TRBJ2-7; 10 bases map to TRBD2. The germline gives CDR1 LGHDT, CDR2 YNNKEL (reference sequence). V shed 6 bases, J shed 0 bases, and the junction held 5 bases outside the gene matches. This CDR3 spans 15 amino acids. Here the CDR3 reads CASSPTSGLSYEQYF. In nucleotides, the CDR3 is TGTGCCAGCAGTCCGACTAGCGGGCTCTCCTACGAGCAGTACTTC.

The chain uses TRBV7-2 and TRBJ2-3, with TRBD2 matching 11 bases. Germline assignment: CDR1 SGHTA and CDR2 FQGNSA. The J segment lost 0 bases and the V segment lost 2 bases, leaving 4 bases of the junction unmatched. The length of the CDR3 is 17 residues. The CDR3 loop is CASSLKLAGVSTDTQYF. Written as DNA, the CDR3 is TGTGCCAGCAGCTTAAAACTAGCGGGGGTTAGCACAGATACGCAGTATTTT.

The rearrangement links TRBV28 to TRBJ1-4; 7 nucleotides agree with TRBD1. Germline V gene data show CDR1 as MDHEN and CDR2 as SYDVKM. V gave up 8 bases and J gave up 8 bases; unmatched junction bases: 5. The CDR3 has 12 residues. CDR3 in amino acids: CASSGTAEKLFF. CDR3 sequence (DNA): TGTGCCAGCTCCGGGACAGCAGAAAAACTGTTTTTT.

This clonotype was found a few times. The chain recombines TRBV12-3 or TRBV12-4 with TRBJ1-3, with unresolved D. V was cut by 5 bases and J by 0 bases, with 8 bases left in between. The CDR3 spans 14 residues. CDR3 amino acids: CASSKTGSGNTIYF. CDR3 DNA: TGTGCCAGCAGTAAGACGGGCTCTGGAAACACCATATATTTT.

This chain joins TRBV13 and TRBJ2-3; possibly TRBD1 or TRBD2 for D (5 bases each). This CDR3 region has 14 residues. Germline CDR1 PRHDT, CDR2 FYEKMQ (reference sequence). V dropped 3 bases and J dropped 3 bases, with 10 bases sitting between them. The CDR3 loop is CASSFEGSTDTQYF. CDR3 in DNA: TGTGCCAGCAGCTTTGAGGGGAGTACAGATACGCAGTATTTT.

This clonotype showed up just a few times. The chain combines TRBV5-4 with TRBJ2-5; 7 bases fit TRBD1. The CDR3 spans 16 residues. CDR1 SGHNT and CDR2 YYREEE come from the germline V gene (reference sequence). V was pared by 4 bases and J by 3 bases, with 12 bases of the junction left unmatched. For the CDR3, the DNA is TGTGCCAGCAGCCGCCTGACTCGGACAGGTGAAGAGACCCAGTACTTC. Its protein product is CASSRLTRTGEETQYF.

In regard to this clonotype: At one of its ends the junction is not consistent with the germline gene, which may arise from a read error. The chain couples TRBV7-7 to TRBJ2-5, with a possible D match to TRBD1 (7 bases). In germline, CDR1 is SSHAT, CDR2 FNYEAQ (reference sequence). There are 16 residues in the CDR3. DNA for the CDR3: TGTGCTAGCAGCTTAGAAGACAGGGACTTACAAGAGACCCAGTACTTC. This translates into CASSLEDRDLQETQYF. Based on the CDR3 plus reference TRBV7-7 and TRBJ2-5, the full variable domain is GAGVSQSPRYKVTKRGQDVTLRCDPISSHATLYWYQQALGQGPEFLTYFNYEAQPDKSGLPSDRFSAERPEGSISTLTIQRTEQRDSAMYRCASSLEDRDLQETQYFGPGTRLLVL.

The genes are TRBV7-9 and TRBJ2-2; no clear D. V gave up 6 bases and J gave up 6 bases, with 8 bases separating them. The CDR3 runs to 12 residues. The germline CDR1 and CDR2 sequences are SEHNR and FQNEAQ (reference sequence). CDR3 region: CASSPLSGELFF. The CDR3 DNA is TGTGCCAGCAGTCCTTTATCCGGGGAGCTGTTTTTT.

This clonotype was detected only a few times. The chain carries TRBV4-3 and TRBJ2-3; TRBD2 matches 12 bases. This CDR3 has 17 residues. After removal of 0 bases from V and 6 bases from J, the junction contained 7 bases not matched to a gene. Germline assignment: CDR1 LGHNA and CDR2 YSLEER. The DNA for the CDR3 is TGCGCCAGCAGCCAAGATCTAGCGGGAGGGCCAGGGGATACGCAGTATTTT. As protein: CASSQDLAGGPGDTQYF.

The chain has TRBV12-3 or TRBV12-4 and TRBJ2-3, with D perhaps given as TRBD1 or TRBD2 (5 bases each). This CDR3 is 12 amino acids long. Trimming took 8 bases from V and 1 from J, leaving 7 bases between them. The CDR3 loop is CASLGGTDTQYF. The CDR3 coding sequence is TGTGCCAGCCTGGGGGGCACAGATACGCAGTATTTT.

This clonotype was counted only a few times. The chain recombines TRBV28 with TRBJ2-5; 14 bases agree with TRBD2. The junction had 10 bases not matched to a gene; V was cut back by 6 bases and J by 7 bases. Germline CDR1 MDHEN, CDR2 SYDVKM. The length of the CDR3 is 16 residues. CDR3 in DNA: TGTGCCAGCAGCCCCGGGACTAGCGGGGGTGGAGCGACCCAGTACTTC. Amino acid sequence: CASSPGTSGGGATQYF.

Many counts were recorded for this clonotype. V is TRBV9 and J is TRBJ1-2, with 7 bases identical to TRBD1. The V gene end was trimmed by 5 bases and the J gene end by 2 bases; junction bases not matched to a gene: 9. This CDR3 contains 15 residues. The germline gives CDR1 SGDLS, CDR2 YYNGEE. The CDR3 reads CASSIDRQGNYGYTF. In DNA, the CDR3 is TGTGCCAGCAGTATAGACAGACAGGGAAACTATGGCTACACCTTC.

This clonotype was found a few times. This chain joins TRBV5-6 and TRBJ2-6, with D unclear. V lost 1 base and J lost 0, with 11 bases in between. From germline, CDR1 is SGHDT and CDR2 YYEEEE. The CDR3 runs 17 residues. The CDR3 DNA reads TGTGCCAGCAGCTTGTATGTCGGGCACTCTGGGGCCAACGTCCTGACTTTC. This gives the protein CASSLYVGHSGANVLTF.